This T cell receptor (beta chain) was documented in a study of human T cells and chemical hapten exposure. Study information: Each week of the roughly 26-week study, patients had diphenylcyclopropenone applied to the scalp.

TCRdb recomputed calls from the RACE reads with MiXCR, one row per CDR3 protein. The table records under 100,000 distinct CDR3 sequences, under 11% of them present only once. CDR1 and CDR2 from the germline V gene are LGHNA and YSLEER. Trimming shortened V by 3 bases and J by 6 bases, and 17 bases separated the two germline ends. This CDR3 has 15 amino acids. This sample's time point: patch test 2, 6 weeks after DPC sensitization. The treatment is: therapeutic diphenylcyclopropenone sensitization with weekly scalp DPC. The sequenced sample was whole blood, obtained in connection with sensitization to the hapten diphenylcyclopropenone (DPC). The chain joins TRBV4-3 to TRBJ1-1; D remains ambiguous. The clonotype comes from a woman aged 50 to 60 with alopecia areata. Some clones in this sample may be carry-over from other donors' samples. CDR3 bases: TGCGCCAGCAGCCATCAGCAGGACCTCGGTCCTGAAGCTTTCTTT. The encoded protein is CASSHQQDLGPEAFF.